The TCR beta chain under discussion was sequenced for a study of blood T cell repertoires in COVID-19 (TCRdb year 2020). Some background on the complete study: The collaborator samples originated in the United States, Italy and Spain and spanned the acute and convalescent phases of COVID-19. The prospective study material was composed of cDNA or gDNA derived from T cells, B-cell-depleted T cells, or PBMCs. Subjects who had been exposed to COVID-19, were actively infected with it, or had recovered from it provided the deeply sampled blood TCRbeta repertoires that made up the dataset. The repertoires were released in a freely available public database meant as a resource for research on the immune response to SARS-CoV-2. The samples were drawn from the first 160 participants of the ongoing ImmuneRACE study and from some 1,300 subjects provided by 6 global collaborators. The sample metadata nearly always contained a de-identified subject ID, COVID-19 status, age in years and sex. Where available, HLA class I and class II types were obtained from metadata supplied by the sample provider rather than from assay-based typing.

Concerning this clone: What this receptor recognizes is not known. Germline is not matched at one junction end, which may reflect a read error.

On the study overall, not on this receptor specifically: How much clinical and demographic metadata was included differed by source and by participant, and the metadata was provided uncurated.

TCRbeta CDR3 regions were amplified from genomic DNA using the immunoSEQ Assay, a bias-controlled multiplex PCR. The source study handled its data this way. Nucleated cell counts per sample were estimated from amplification of reference gene primers within the assay. To quantify the absolute abundance of each unique TCRbeta CDR3 rearrangement, sequence reads were collapsed and filtered. Productive Simpson clonality was computed per sample as the square root of Simpson's diversity index over productive rearrangements. The immuneACCESS repertoire file appears here via TCRdb, limited to in-frame rearrangements. These files lack a portion of the clones; in checked studies, under half of the deficit traces to unresolved V genes, and the cause of the others is not known. That table supplies the V and J calls and clone size; D and trimming were determined from the DNA. The table for this sample lists fewer than 600,000 clones; about 91% of them were counted only once. The top ten constitute roughly 1% of the sample.

At one collaborating source in Seattle, patients were enrolled during active infection and were followed longitudinally through the course of disease. The collaborating institutions used their own protocols to collect whole blood in K2EDTA tubes. For TCRbeta analysis, collaborators shipped samples as frozen whole blood, isolated PBMCs, or DNA extracted from either of those sample types. Including the terminal cysteine and phenylalanine, the CDR3 comprises 16 residues. The retained sequence is limited to the CDR3, 48 bases, with the frame set at the first base. The CDR1 and CDR2 encoded by the germline V gene are SNHLY and FYNNEI.

The sequenced sample consisted of peripheral blood. This TCR derives from a man aged 18-30 years with COVID-19, enrolled during active disease. The rearrangement joined TRBV2 to TRBJ1-4; 7 of the junction bases match TRBD1. CDR3 reads: CASSEGTVRFNEKLFF. At the DNA level, the sequence is TGTGCCAGCAGCGAAGGGACAGTCCGTTTTAATGAAAAACTGTTTTTT. With the portions outside the CDR3 filled from the reference TRBV2 and TRBJ1-4 genes, the complete variable region becomes EPEVTQTPSHQVTQMGQEVILRCVPISNHLYFYWYRQILGQKVEFLVSFYNNEISEKSEIFDDQFSVERPDGSNFTLKIRSTKLEDSAMYFCASSEGTVRFNEKLFFGSGTQLSVL.